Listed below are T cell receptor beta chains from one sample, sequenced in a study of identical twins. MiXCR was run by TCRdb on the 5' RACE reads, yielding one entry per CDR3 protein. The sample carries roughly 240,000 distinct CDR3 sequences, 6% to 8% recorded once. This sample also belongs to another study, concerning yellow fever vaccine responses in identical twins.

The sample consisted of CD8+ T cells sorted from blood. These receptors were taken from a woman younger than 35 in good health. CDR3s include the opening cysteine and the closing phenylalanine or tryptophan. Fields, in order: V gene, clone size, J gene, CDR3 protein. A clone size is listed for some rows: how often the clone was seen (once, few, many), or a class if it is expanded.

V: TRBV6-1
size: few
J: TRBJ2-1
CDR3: CASSPTPSRNEQFF

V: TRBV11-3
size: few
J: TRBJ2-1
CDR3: CASSARGAGEREQFF

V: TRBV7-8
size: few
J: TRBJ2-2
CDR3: CASSSLVTGIGELFF

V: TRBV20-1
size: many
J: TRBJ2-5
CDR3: CSASPGLADQETQYF

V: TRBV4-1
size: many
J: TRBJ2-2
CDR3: CASSQPTGSADTGELFF

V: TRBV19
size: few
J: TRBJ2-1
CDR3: CASSRSTGYNEQFF

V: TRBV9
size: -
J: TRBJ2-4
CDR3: CASSEGALAKNIQYF

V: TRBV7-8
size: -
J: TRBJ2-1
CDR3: CASTPRSLGPSGIYYNEQFF

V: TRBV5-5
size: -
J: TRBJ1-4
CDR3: CASSLRPDNEKLFF

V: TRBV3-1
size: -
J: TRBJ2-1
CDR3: CASSQGPFPGDEQFF

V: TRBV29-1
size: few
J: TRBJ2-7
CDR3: CSVEEGSGFEQYF

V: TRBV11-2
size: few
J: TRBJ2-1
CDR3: CASSLQGYSSYNEQFF

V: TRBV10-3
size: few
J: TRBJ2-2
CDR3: CAISDPSSNSRNTGELFF

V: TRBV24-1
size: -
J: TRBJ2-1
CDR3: CATSEAVSYNEQFF

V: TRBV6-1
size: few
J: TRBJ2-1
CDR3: CASSQTGVNNEQFF

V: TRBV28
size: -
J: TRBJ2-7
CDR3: CASRSPSGASGSPPYEQYF

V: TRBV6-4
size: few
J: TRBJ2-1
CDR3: CASSDSQGVDEQFF

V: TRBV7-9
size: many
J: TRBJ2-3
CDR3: CASSLVRGTTDTQYF

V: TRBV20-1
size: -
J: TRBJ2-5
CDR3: CSARNFWGTSDQETQYF

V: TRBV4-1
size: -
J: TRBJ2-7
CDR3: CASSQGAGPYEQYF

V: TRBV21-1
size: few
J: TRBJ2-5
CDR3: CASSQNRDREETQYF

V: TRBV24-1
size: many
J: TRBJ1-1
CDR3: CATMSGAYEAFF